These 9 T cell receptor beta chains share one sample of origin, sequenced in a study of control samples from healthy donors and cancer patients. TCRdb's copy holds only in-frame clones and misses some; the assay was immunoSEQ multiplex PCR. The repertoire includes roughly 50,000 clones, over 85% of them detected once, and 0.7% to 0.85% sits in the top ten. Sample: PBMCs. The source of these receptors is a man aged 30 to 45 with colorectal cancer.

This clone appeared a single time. CDR3 nucleotides: TGCGCCAGCAGCCAAGTAAAAAGCAGGATCCGTACAGATACGCAGTATTTT. As protein: CASSQVKSRIRTDTQYF. The chain joins TRBV4-3 to TRBJ2-3, with D hard to call. The V gene lost 1 base and the J gene lost 3 bases, with 17 bases spanning the gap. The CDR3 totals 17 residues. From germline, CDR1 is LGHNA and CDR2 YSLEER.

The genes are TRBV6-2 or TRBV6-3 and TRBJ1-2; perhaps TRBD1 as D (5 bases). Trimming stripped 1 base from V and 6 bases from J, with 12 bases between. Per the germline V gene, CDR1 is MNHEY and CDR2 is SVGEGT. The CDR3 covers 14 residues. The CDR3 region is CASSYFSREDGYTF. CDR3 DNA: TGTGCCAGCAGTTACTTTTCCAGGGAGGATGGCTACACCTTC.

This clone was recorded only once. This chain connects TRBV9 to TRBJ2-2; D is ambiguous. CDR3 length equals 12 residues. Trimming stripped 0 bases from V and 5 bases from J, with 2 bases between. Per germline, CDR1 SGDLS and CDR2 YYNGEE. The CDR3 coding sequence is TGTGCCAGCAGCGTAGTTACCGGGGAGCTGTTTTTT. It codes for CASSVVTGELFF.

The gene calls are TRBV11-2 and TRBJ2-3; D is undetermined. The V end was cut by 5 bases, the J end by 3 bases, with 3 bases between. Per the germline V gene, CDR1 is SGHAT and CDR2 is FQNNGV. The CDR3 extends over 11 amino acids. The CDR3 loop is CASSRTDTQYF. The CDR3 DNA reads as TGTGCCAGCAGCCGTACAGATACGCAGTATTTT. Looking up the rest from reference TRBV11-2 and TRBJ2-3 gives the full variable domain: EAGVAQSPRYKIIEKRQSVAFWCNPISGHATLYWYQQILGQGPKLLIQFQNNGVVDDSQLPKDRFSAERLKGVDSTLKIQPAKLEDSAVYLCASSRTDTQYFGPGTRLTVL.

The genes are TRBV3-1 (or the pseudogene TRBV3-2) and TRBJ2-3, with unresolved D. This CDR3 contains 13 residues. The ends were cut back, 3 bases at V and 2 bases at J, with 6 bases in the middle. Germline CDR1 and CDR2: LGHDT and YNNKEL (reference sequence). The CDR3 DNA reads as TGTGCCAGCAGCCACCGATACACAGATACGCAGTATTTT. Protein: CASSHRYTDTQYF.

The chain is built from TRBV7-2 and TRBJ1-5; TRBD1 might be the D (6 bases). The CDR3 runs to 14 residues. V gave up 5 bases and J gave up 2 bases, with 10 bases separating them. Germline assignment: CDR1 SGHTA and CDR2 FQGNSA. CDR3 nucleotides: TGTGCCAGCAGCCCTCGACAGGGCAATCAGCCCCAGCATTTT. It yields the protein CASSPRQGNQPQHF.

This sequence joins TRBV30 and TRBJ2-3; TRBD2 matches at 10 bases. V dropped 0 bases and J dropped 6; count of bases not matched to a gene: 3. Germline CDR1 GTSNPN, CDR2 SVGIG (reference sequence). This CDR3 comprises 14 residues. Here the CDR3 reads CAWSVSGGVDTQYF. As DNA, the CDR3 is TGTGCCTGGAGTGTGAGCGGGGGGGTCGATACGCAGTATTTT.

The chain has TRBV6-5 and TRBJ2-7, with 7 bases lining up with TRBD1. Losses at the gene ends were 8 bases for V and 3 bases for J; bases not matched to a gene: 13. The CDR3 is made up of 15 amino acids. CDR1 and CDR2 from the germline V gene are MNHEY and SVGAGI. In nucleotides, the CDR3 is TGTGCCAGCCACCTCAACCGGGACAGCCACTACGAGCAGTACGTC. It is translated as CASHLNRDSHYEQYV.

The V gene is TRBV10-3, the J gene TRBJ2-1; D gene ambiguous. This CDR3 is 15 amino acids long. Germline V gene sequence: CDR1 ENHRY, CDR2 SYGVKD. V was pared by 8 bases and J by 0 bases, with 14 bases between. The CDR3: CAIRHLESSYNEQFF. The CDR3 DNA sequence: TGTGCCATCCGTCACCTAGAAAGCTCCTACAATGAGCAGTTCTTC.